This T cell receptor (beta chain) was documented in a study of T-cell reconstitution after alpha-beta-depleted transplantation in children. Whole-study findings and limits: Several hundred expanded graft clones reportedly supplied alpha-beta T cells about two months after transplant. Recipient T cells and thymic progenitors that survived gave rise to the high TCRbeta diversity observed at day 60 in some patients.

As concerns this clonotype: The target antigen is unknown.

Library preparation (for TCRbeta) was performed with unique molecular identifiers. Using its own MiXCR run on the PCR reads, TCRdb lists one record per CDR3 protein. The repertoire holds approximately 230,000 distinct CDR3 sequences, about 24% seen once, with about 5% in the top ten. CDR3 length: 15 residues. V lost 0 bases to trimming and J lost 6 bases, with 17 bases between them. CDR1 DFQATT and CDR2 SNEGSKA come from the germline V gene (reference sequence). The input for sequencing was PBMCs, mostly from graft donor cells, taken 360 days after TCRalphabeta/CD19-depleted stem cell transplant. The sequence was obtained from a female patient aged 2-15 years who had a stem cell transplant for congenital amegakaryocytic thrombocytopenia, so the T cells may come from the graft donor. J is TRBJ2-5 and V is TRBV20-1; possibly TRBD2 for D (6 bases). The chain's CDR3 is CSAREPGGRMKTQYF. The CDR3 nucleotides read TGCAGTGCTAGAGAGCCAGGAGGGCGCATGAAGACCCAGTACTTC.